The T cell receptor beta chain described here comes from a study of early T cells in non-severe SARS-CoV-2 infection. Study information: Sequenced material consisted of bulk RNA (from unsorted whole blood), and chains were unpaired.

cDNA molecules, individually, were tagged with unique molecular identifiers. TCRdb re-called the 5' RACE reads through MiXCR, storing one row per CDR3 protein. The data contain some 98,000 distinct CDR3 sequences, over 15% of them singletons. For this clonotype: Its specificity is unknown.

The CDR3 runs to 13 residues. Unmatched junction bases numbered 11, after V lost 6 bases and J lost 7 bases. CDR1 is SQVTM and CDR2 is ANQGSEA in the germline V gene. Study observations and caveats: There was a bias toward anti-spike CD8 responses in VDJdb matching, which missed private and CD4 specificities.

This sequence originates from an adult who was a healthcare worker with PCR-confirmed SARS-CoV-2 infection or an uninfected control (not recorded which). Source material: whole blood. V and J are TRBV29-1 and TRBJ1-1; 7 nucleotides agree with TRBD1. For the CDR3, the DNA is TGCAGCGTCTACAGGGGTGAGATTCTTGAAGCTTTCTTT. Protein product: CSVYRGEILEAFF.